Shown below are 11 T cell receptor beta chains from a single sample sequenced in a study of OX40 agonist ivuxolimab in advanced cancers. Method: immunoSEQ multiplex PCR; TCRdb's copy keeps in-frame clones and lacks some. The table records nearly 80,000 clones, under 85% of them present only once. The sequenced sample was CD4+ or CD8+ T cells sorted from blood, obtained in a trial of the OX40 agonist ivuxolimab. These receptors were collected from an adult with an advanced solid tumor such as melanoma, head and neck, liver or kidney cancer.

V usage is TRBV11-2 and J usage is TRBJ2-1; D is unresolved. The CDR3 sequence is 11 residues long. V lost 5 bases and J lost 8, with 7 bases in between. Germline-derived CDR1 and CDR2 are SGHAT and FQNNGV. This CDR3 is CASSLSDEQFF. The CDR3 DNA reads TGTGCCAGCAGCCTAAGCGATGAGCAGTTCTTC.

V gene TRBV28 combines with J gene TRBJ1-5; D uncertain. Germline values: CDR1 MDHEN, CDR2 SYDVKM. Trimming removed 4 bases from V and 6 bases from J, with 7 bases in between. This CDR3 comprises 12 residues. CDR3 coding DNA: TGTGCCAGCAGTTCGGGAGGTCAGCCCCAGCATTTT. It specifies CASSSGGQPQHF.

The chain recombines TRBV7-3 with TRBJ1-4; tentatively, D is TRBD1 (6 bases). The CDR3 consists of 14 residues. V was trimmed by 3 bases and J by 8 bases, leaving 13 bases between them. The germline CDR1 and CDR2 sequences are SGHTA and FQGTGA. CDR3 DNA sequence: TGTGCCAGCAGCTTCACAGGGTTAAACGAAAAACTGTTTTTT. It specifies CASSFTGLNEKLFF.

Remarks on this clone: Germline and junction disagree at one end, which may indicate a read error. The chain combines TRBV25-1 with TRBJ2-7; D might be TRBD2 (6 bases). Germline V lookup: CDR1 MGHDK, CDR2 SYGVNS. The CDR3 covers 12 residues. The CDR3 loop reads CASSEPLGTPRF. CDR3 DNA sequence: TGTGCCAGCAGTGAACCTCTCGGGACTCCTCGTTTC.

The V and J genes are TRBV6-1 and TRBJ2-5; 7 bases align to TRBD1. There are 14 residues in the CDR3. V shed 6 bases, J shed 2 bases, and the junction held 6 bases outside the gene matches. Per germline, CDR1 MNHNS and CDR2 SASEGT. The CDR3 coding sequence is TGTGCCAGCAGGACGAGCAGGGGGCAAGAGACCCAGTACTTC. It codes for CASRTSRGQETQYF.

The chain employs TRBV6-4 and TRBJ2-6; no definite D call. From germline, CDR1 is MRHNA and CDR2 SNTAGT. The CDR3 covers 16 residues. V dropped 0 bases and J dropped 0 bases, with 6 bases sitting between them. CDR3: CASSDSPASGANVLTF. CDR3 nucleotide sequence: TGTGCCAGCAGTGACTCGCCAGCCTCTGGGGCCAACGTCCTGACTTTC.

The rearrangement joins TRBV2 to TRBJ2-7; D gene unclear. The CDR3 length is 14 residues. Germline V gives CDR1 SNHLY, CDR2 FYNNEI. V was trimmed by 2 bases and J by 0 bases, leaving 8 bases between them. The CDR3 coding sequence is TGTGCCAGCAGTGAAAGGTTGTTCTCCTACGAGCAGTACTTC. Translation: CASSERLFSYEQYF.

The chain carries TRBV11-2 and TRBJ1-2; D gene ambiguous. The germline V gene encodes CDR1 SGHAT and CDR2 FQNNGV. V lost 3 bases to trimming and J lost 8 bases, with 10 bases between them. CDR3 length: 12 residues. CDR3 loop: CASSFRELGYTF. The CDR3 DNA reads TGTGCCAGCAGCTTCCGGGAGTTAGGCTACACCTTC.

The V and J genes are TRBV9 and TRBJ2-4; possible D gene TRBD1, 6 bases. CDR1 and CDR2 from the germline V gene are SGDLS and YYNGEE. The ends were cut back, 4 bases at V and 9 bases at J, with 17 bases in the middle. This CDR3 comprises 14 residues. DNA of the CDR3: TGTGCCAGCAGCCCGAACCCGGACAGCAGCATTCAGTACTTC. Translating gives CASSPNPDSSIQYF.

The J gene is TRBJ2-1, the V gene TRBV5-6; D remains ambiguous. The CDR3 length is 15 residues. V dropped 7 bases and J dropped 0 bases, with 14 bases sitting between them. Germline loops: CDR1 SGHDT, CDR2 YYEEEE. CDR3 loop: CASHLGLYSYNEQFF. The DNA of the CDR3 is TGTGCCAGCCACTTAGGGTTATACTCCTACAATGAGCAGTTCTTC.

The genes are TRBV5-1 and TRBJ2-7; 8 bases agree with TRBD1. Germline V lookup: CDR1 SGHRS, CDR2 YFSETQ. CDR3 length: 14 amino acids. Trimming at V came to 1 base and at J to 4 bases, leaving 4 bases not matched to a gene. The CDR3 DNA reads TGCGCCAGCAGCTTGCTAGGACAGGGTTACGAGCAGTACTTC. As protein: CASSLLGQGYEQYF.